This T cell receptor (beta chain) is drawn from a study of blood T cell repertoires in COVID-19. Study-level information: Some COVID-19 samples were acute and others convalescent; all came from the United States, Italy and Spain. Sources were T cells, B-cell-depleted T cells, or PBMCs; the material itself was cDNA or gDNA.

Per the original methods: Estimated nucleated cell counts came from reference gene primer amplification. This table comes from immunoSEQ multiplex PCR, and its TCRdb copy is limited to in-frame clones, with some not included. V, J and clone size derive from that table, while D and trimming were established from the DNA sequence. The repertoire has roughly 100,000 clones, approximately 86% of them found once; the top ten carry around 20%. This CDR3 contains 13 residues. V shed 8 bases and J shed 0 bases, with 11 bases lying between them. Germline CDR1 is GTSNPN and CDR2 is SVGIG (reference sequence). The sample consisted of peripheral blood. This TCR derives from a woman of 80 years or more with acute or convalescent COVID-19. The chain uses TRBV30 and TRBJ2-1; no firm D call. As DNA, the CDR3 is TGTGCCGGCACAGTGGGCTCCTACAATGAGCAGTTCTTC. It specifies CAGTVGSYNEQFF.